This T cell receptor beta chain was identified in a study of T-cell memory formation after mild COVID-19. Constant-segment primers were used for 5'RACE, and the resulting TCR alpha and TCR beta cDNA libraries carried sample barcodes and UMIs. TCRdb re-called the 5' RACE reads through MiXCR, storing one row per CDR3 protein. The sample includes roughly 340,000 distinct CDR3 sequences, 20% to 25% of them seen just once. Per the germline V gene, CDR1 is SGHAT and CDR2 is FQDESV (reference sequence). The CDR3 length is 16 residues. V lost 4 bases and J lost 10; bases outside the gene matches: 14. The rearrangement joins TRBV11-1 to TRBJ2-1, with 9 bases that match TRBD2. Sample: PBMCs or a T cell subset sorted from them (not recorded which). This receptor was taken from a young man who had mild COVID-19 (a few samples of this study predate the infection). Cell type and time point are not known. CDR3 loop: CASSSIATSGHREQFF. The CDR3 DNA follows: TGTGCCAGCAGCTCGATTGCGACTAGCGGACACCGCGAGCAGTTCTTC.